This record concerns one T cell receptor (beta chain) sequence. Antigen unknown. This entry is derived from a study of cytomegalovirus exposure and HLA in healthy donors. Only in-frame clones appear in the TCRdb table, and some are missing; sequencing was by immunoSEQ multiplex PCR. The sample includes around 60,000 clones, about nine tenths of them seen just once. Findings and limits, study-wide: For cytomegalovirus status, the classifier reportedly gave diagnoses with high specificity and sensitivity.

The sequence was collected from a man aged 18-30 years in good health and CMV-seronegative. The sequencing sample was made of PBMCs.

The CDR3 DNA reads as TGTGCCAGCACGCGGGAGTTAACGCAGTATTTT. Its translation is CASTRELTQYF. This sequence joins TRBV2 and TRBJ2-3; 7 bases align to TRBD2. The CDR3 has 11 residues. CDR1 and CDR2 from the germline V gene are SNHLY and FYNNEI. V shed 7 bases and J 9 bases; nucleotides not matched to a gene: 4.